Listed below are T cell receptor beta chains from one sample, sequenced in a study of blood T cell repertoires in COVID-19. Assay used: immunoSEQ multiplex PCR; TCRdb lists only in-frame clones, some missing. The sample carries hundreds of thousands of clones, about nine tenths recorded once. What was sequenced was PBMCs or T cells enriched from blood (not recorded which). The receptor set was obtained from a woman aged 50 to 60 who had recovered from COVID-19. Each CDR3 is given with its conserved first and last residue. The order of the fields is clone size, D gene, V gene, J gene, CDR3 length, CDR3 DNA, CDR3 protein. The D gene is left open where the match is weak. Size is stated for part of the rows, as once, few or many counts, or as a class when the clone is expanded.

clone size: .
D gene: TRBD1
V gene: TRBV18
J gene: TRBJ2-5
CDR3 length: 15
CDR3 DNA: TGTGCCAGCTCCCCTGGGACAGGGGGCGCGGAGACCCAGTACTTC
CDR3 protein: CASSPGTGGAETQYF

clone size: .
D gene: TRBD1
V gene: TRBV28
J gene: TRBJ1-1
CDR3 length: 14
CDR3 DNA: TGTGCCAGCAGTTCCTCGACAGGGCACACTGAAGCTTTCTTT
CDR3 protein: CASSSSTGHTEAFF

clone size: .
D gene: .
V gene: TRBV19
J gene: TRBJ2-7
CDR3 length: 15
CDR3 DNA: TGTGCCAGTAGTCCCTCGACGGGACAATTTTACGAGCAGTACTTC
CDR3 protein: CASSPSTGQFYEQYF

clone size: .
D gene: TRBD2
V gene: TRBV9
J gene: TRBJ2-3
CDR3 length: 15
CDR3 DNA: TGTGCCAGCAGCGCCACTAGCGGTAGCACAGATACGCAGTATTTT
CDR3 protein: CASSATSGSTDTQYF

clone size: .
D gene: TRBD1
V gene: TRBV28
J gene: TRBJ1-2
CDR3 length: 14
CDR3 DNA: TGTGCCAGCAGTGCCGGGACAGTTAACTATGGCTACACCTTC
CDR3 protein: CASSAGTVNYGYTF

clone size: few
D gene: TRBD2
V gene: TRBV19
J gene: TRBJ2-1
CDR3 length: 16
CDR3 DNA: TGTGCCAGTAGTCGATTAGCGGGAGCCTCCTACAATGAGCAGTTCTTC
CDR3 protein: CASSRLAGASYNEQFF

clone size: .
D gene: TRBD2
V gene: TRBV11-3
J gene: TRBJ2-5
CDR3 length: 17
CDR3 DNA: TGTGCCAGCAGCTTAGGGGGCGGGAGGGCCCGGAGGGAGACCCAGTACTTC
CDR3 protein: CASSLGGGRARRETQYF

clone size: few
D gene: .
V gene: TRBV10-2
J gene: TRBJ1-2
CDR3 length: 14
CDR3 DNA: TGCGCCAGCAGTGAGTCTTTCGGAGCGTGGGGCTACACCTTC
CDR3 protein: CASSESFGAWGYTF

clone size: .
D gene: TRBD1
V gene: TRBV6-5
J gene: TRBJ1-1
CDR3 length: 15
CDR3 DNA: TGTGCCAGCAGTCGGGGGGACAGGATGAACACTGAAGCTTTCTTT
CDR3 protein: CASSRGDRMNTEAFF

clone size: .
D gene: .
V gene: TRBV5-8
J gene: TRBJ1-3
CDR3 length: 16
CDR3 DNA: TGTGCCAGCAGCGCCGGTCCGGGGTTAGGCGGAAACACCATATATTTT
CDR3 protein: CASSAGPGLGGNTIYF

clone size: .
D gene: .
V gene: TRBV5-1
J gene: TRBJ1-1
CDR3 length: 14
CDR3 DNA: TGCGCCAGCAGCCCGACACCAACGAACACTGAAGCTTTCTTT
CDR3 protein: CASSPTPTNTEAFF